This T cell receptor beta chain was observed in a study of T-cell reconstitution after alpha-beta-depleted transplantation in children. As to this clonotype: Its antigen is undetermined.

Germline CDR1 MNHEY, CDR2 SMNVEV (reference sequence). V was cut by 3 bases and J by 0 bases, with 8 bases left in between. CDR3 length: 15 residues. The authors prepared the TCRbeta library with unique molecular identifiers. Using its own MiXCR run on the PCR reads, TCRdb lists one record per CDR3 protein. The sample yields about 980,000 distinct CDR3 sequences, about 29% seen once. Study outcomes and limitations: Certain patients had high TCRbeta diversity at day 60, and it came from recipient T cells and thymic progenitors that survived.

The sequenced sample was PBMCs, mostly from graft donor cells, obtained 360 days after TCRalphabeta/CD19-depleted stem cell transplant. V is TRBV27 and J is TRBJ1-4, with no clear D. The clonotype originates from a boy under two years old who had a stem cell transplant for SCID, so the T cells may come from the graft donor. The CDR3 region has the DNA TGTGCCAGCAGTTTCACCAGAACAACTAATGAAAAACTGTTTTTT. It codes for CASSFTRTTNEKLFF.